Following are 32 T cell receptor beta chains from one sample sequenced in a study of shared clonotypes between healthy human individuals. Sequenced by immunoSEQ multiplex PCR; TCRdb stores in-frame clones only, minus some. The sample contains roughly 2 million clones, approximately 94% of which appear only once. The sequenced material came from naive CD4+ T cells sorted from blood. Subset here: CD45RA+ positively selected. All receptors come from a man aged 18-30 years in good health.

The chain couples TRBV6-1 to TRBJ1-2; TRBD1 matches 7 bases. The CDR3 has 15 amino acids. Trimming removed 4 bases from V and 4 bases from J; junction bases left unmatched: 9. Germline V gives CDR1 MNHNS, CDR2 SASEGT. CDR3 nucleotides: TGTGCCAGCAGTGCCCGCTTGGACAGGACCTATGGCTACACCTTC. Translated, it gives CASSARLDRTYGYTF.

The V gene is TRBV5-1, the J gene TRBJ2-3; D is undetermined. The CDR3 is 13 amino acids. V lost 1 base and J lost 8, with 11 bases in between. Germline V gives CDR1 SGHRS, CDR2 YFSETQ. CDR3 bases: TGCGCCAGCAGCTTGAGGGCCCCGGCTACGCAGTATTTT. This codes for CASSLRAPATQYF.

This clone was found once. The sample contains more than one DNA sequence encoding this CDR3. V is TRBV15 and J is TRBJ1-1; D gene unclear. Deletions cut 0 bases from V and 0 bases from J, with 2 bases between. This CDR3 region has 13 residues. Germline lookup yields CDR1 LNHNV and CDR2 YYDKDF (reference sequence). For the CDR3, the DNA is TGTGCCACCAGCAGAGAGCTGAACACTGAAGCTTTCTTT. Residues: CATSRELNTEAFF.

Only one count was recorded for this clone. Additional DNA sequences in this sample encode the identical CDR3. The V gene is TRBV30, the J gene TRBJ2-7, with no clear D. The CDR3 extends over 11 amino acids. The V end was cut by 3 bases, the J end by 4 bases, with 7 bases between. CDR1 and CDR2 (germline): GTSNPN, SVGIG (reference sequence). The CDR3 DNA reads TGTGCCTGGAGATCGGGTTACGAGCAGTACTTC. It yields the protein CAWRSGYEQYF.

This chain links TRBV2 with TRBJ1-2; the D gene is possibly TRBD1 (6 bases). The CDR3 has 15 amino acids. Trimming took off 8 bases at V and 6 bases at J, with 22 bases between the two ends. Per germline, CDR1 SNHLY and CDR2 FYNNEI. CDR3 region: CASSREGKTGNGYTF. The CDR3 DNA follows: TGTGCCAGCTCTCGGGAGGGGAAAACAGGGAATGGCTACACCTTC.

The chain has TRBV19 and TRBJ1-6; no clear D. CDR1 is LNHDA and CDR2 is SQIVND in the germline V gene (reference sequence). The CDR3 is made up of 15 amino acids. V lost 5 bases to trimming and J lost 0 bases, with 8 bases between them. In DNA form, the CDR3 reads TGTGCCAGTAGTGCCCTAAACTCCTATAATTCACCCCTCCACTTT. As protein: CASSALNSYNSPLHF.

A single count supports this clone. This rearrangement joins TRBV25-1 to TRBJ1-1; D ambiguous. This CDR3 is built from 13 residues. The V gene lost 1 base and the J gene lost 7 bases, with 10 bases spanning the gap. In germline, CDR1 is MGHDK, CDR2 SYGVNS. CDR3 region: CASSEWPRGEAFF. CDR3 DNA: TGTGCCAGCAGTGAATGGCCGCGGGGTGAAGCTTTCTTT.

Points on this clone: Other DNA sequences in the same sample also yield this CDR3. The rearrangement joins TRBV20-1 to TRBJ2-3; the D is unclear. The CDR3 is 11 residues long. The germline CDR1 and CDR2 sequences are DFQATT and SNEGSKA (reference sequence). V shed 2 bases and J shed 1 base, with 1 base lying between them. CDR3 bases: TGCAGTGCTAGACGCACAGATACGCAGTATTTT. It translates to CSARRTDTQYF.

The rearrangement links TRBV5-1 to TRBJ1-1; weak D call: TRBD1 (5 bases). The CDR3 consists of 14 residues. Per germline, CDR1 SGHRS and CDR2 YFSETQ. V was cut by 4 bases and J by 4 bases, with 14 bases left in between. The CDR3 protein is CASSLGLEGTEAFF. The DNA of the CDR3 is TGCGCCAGCAGCCTGGGACTAGAGGGCACTGAAGCTTTCTTT.

This clone was seen only once. The chain links TRBV19 to TRBJ1-6, with D maybe TRBD1 (5 bases). The germline gives CDR1 LNHDA, CDR2 SQIVND (reference sequence). There are 15 residues in the CDR3. Trimming removed 6 bases from V and 6 bases from J, with 15 bases in between. The chain's CDR3 is CASSGGASVNSPLHF. CDR3 coding DNA: TGTGCCAGTAGCGGTGGGGCTTCGGTTAATTCACCCCTCCACTTT. Full variable domain (outside the CDR3, taken from reference TRBV19 and TRBJ1-6): DGGITQSPKYLFRKEGQNVTLSCEQNLNHDAMYWYRQDPGQGLRLIYYSQIVNDFQKGDIAEGYSVSREKKESFPLTVTSAQKNPTAFYLCASSGGASVNSPLHFGNGTRLTVT.

The chain couples TRBV6-1 to TRBJ2-5, with 8 bases aligning to TRBD1. CDR3 size: 15 residues. CDR1 MNHNS and CDR2 SASEGT come from the germline V gene. Losses at the gene ends were 6 bases for V and 5 bases for J; bases not matched to a gene: 11. The CDR3 nucleotides read TGTGCCAGCAGAGACAGGGGAGGTCTCTCGGAGACCCAGTACTTC. Protein sequence: CASRDRGGLSETQYF.

This clone was found a few times. V gene TRBV18 combines with J gene TRBJ1-5; 7 nucleotides align to TRBD1. The V gene end was trimmed by 3 bases and the J gene end by 5 bases; junction bases not matched to a gene: 7. The CDR3 loop spans 15 amino acids. CDR1 KGHSH and CDR2 LQKENI come from the germline V gene. CDR3 bases: TGTGCCAGCTCACCGATACAGGGGTCGGATCAGCCCCAGCATTTT. Translated: CASSPIQGSDQPQHF.

Turning to this clone: Within the sample, other DNA sequences also encode this same CDR3. The chain couples TRBV4-1 to TRBJ1-6; D is uncertain. There are 17 residues in the CDR3. The germline gives CDR1 MGHRA, CDR2 YSYEKL. Trimming stripped 0 bases from V and 0 bases from J, with 9 bases between. The CDR3 coding sequence is TGCGCCAGCAGCCAAGATCCCGGGAGCTCCTATAATTCACCCCTCCACTTT. Amino acid sequence: CASSQDPGSSYNSPLHF.

This chain links TRBV27 with TRBJ2-5, with TRBD1 matching 10 bases. With 8 bases clipped from V and 3 bases from J, the junction kept 12 bases outside the gene matches. Germline values: CDR1 MNHEY, CDR2 SMNVEV (reference sequence). This CDR3 has 16 amino acids. CDR3 nucleotides: TGTGCCAGCGCCCGTCTCCGGGACAGGGGAAAAGAGACCCAGTACTTC. It is translated as CASARLRDRGKETQYF.

V and J are TRBV10-1 and TRBJ2-3; 10 positions agree with TRBD2. Germline assignment: CDR1 WNHNN and CDR2 SYGVQD (reference sequence). V gave up 3 bases and J gave up 4 bases; unmatched junction bases: 4. The CDR3 is 15 amino acids. CDR3 in DNA: TGCGCCAGCAGTGAACTAGCGGGACCGTCAGATACGCAGTATTTT. The encoded protein is CASSELAGPSDTQYF.

The chain is built from TRBV29-1 and TRBJ2-5; D gene ambiguous. The CDR3 is 13 amino acids. Trimming stripped 4 bases from V and 2 bases from J, with 11 bases between. The germline V gene encodes CDR1 SQVTM and CDR2 ANQGSEA. This chain's CDR3 is CSVGLRLQETQYF. The CDR3, as DNA: TGCAGCGTTGGGCTTAGATTACAAGAGACCCAGTACTTC. The variable domain in full, completed from reference TRBV29-1 and TRBJ2-5, reads SAVISQKPSRDICQRGTSLTIQCQVDSQVTMMFWYRQQPGQSLTLIATANQGSEATYESGFVIDKFPISRPNLTFSTLTVSNMSPEDSSIYLCSVGLRLQETQYFGPGTRLLVL.

This clone was recorded only once. The CDR3 is CAWIGRESYNEQFF. CDR3 bases: TGTGCCTGGATCGGGCGGGAGTCCTACAATGAGCAGTTCTTC. This rearrangement joins TRBV30 to TRBJ2-1; 7 positions agree with TRBD2. The CDR3 totals 14 residues. The germline gives CDR1 GTSNPN, CDR2 SVGIG (reference sequence). Unmatched junction bases numbered 4, after V lost 4 bases and J lost 1 base.

The DNA of the CDR3 is TGTGCCAGCAGCCCCCACGAGGGACAGATCTACTACGAGCAGTACTTC. It specifies CASSPHEGQIYYEQYF. The chain employs TRBV28 and TRBJ2-7, with 7 bases that match TRBD1. The V segment lost 6 bases and the J segment 3 bases; nucleotides outside the gene matches: 14. Germline lookup yields CDR1 MDHEN and CDR2 SYDVKM. The CDR3 is 16 residues long.

This clone showed up just once. The chain is built from TRBV7-6 and TRBJ2-7, with 12 bases aligning to TRBD2. Trimming at V came to 6 bases and at J to 2 bases, leaving 23 bases not matched to a gene. This CDR3 region has 21 residues. Germline V gene data show CDR1 as SGHVS and CDR2 as FNYEAQ. The CDR3 DNA follows: TGTGCCAGCAGTTTACTCTCCGGACTAGCGGGGAGGGTATCCCCAACCTACGAGCAGTACTTC. Its translation is CASSLLSGLAGRVSPTYEQYF.

The chain uses TRBV6-1 and TRBJ1-2; TRBD1 matches 8 bases. CDR3 length: 16 amino acids. Trimming removed 2 bases from V and 9 bases from J; junction bases left unmatched: 14. Germline CDR1 reads MNHNS; CDR2 reads SASEGT. Written as DNA, the CDR3 is TGTGCCAGCAGTGAAACCCCTCGGACAGGGATCAGTAGCTACACCTTC. Translating gives CASSETPRTGISSYTF.

This sequence joins TRBV2 and TRBJ2-3, with a possible D match to TRBD1 (5 bases). The germline V gene encodes CDR1 SNHLY and CDR2 FYNNEI. V was cut by 7 bases and J by 2 bases, with 16 bases left in between. The CDR3 extends over 15 amino acids. The DNA for the CDR3 is TGTGCCAGCACCTATCAGGGCCAACCCACAGATACGCAGTATTTT. Its protein is CASTYQGQPTDTQYF.

The chain carries TRBV6-1 and TRBJ1-6, with a tentative D call TRBD1 (5 bases). The CDR3 has 12 residues. Germline CDR1 MNHNS, CDR2 SASEGT. The V gene lost 5 bases and the J gene lost 15 bases, with 14 bases spanning the gap. In nucleotides, the CDR3 is TGTGCCAGCAGTATGGGACCGGGGCACCTCCACTTT. Its protein is CASSMGPGHLHF.

Details on this clone: The sample holds other DNA sequences that translate to the same CDR3. The J gene is TRBJ1-5, the V gene TRBV18; D is uncertain. Trimming stripped 2 bases from V and 3 bases from J, with 5 bases between. CDR3 size: 13 residues. In germline, CDR1 is KGHSH, CDR2 LQKENI. This CDR3 is CASSPGPNQPQHF. CDR3 coding DNA: TGTGCCAGCTCACCAGGGCCCAATCAGCCCCAGCATTTT.

The chain links TRBV18 to TRBJ1-1, with TRBD1 identical over 9 bases. The J segment lost 4 bases and the V segment lost 3 bases, leaving 9 bases of the junction unmatched. The germline gives CDR1 KGHSH, CDR2 LQKENI. This CDR3 comprises 16 residues. The CDR3 here is CASSPPNRDRVTEAFF. As DNA, the CDR3 is TGTGCCAGCTCACCTCCAAACCGGGACAGGGTCACTGAAGCTTTCTTT.

J is TRBJ2-1 and V is TRBV2, with a weak D call TRBD2 (5 bases). The V and J ends lost 3 bases and 6 bases respectively, with 9 bases between them. The germline CDR1 and CDR2 sequences are SNHLY and FYNNEI. This CDR3 has 13 residues. CDR3 coding DNA: TGTGCCAGCAGTGAGACGGGGTTCAATGAGCAGTTCTTC. Protein product: CASSETGFNEQFF.

This clone showed up just once. The rearrangement uses TRBV10-3 and TRBJ2-1; the D gene could be TRBD1 or TRBD2 (5 bases each). Germline V gives CDR1 ENHRY, CDR2 SYGVKD. This CDR3 spans 15 amino acids. V was clipped by 6 bases and J by 5 bases, with 17 bases between them. The CDR3 sequence: CAISDSGGPNNEQFF. The CDR3 coding sequence is TGTGCCATCAGCGACTCTGGGGGACCAAACAATGAGCAGTTCTTC.

The chain carries TRBV6-5 and TRBJ1-1; TRBD1 aligns across 10 bases. After removal of 3 bases from V and 5 bases from J, the junction contained 3 bases not matched to a gene. This CDR3 comprises 14 residues. Germline V gives CDR1 MNHEY, CDR2 SVGAGI. The CDR3 DNA is TGTGCCAGCAGTTATGACAGGGGGCTTACTGAAGCTTTCTTT. This gives the protein CASSYDRGLTEAFF.

The V gene is TRBV10-2, the J gene TRBJ2-7; no definite D call. V was clipped by 9 bases and J by 0 bases, with 18 bases between them. Germline values: CDR1 WSHSY, CDR2 SAAADI. The CDR3 runs 15 residues. CDR3: CASLQLLGYSYEQYF. The CDR3, as DNA: TGCGCCAGTCTGCAGCTGCTGGGATACTCCTACGAGCAGTACTTC.

Worth noting for this clone: Sequence at one end of the junction differs from germline and may be a read error. This CDR3 reads CASSPGDRPNLPQHF. The CDR3 DNA reads TGTGCCAGCAGCCCAGGGGACCGTCCCAATCTGCCCCAGCATTTT. The genes are TRBV5-8 and TRBJ1-5, with a possible D match to TRBD1 (6 bases). CDR3 length equals 15 residues. Germline loops: CDR1 SGHTS, CDR2 YDEGEE.

The chain carries TRBV19 and TRBJ2-7, with D possibly TRBD1 on 6 matching bases. The CDR3 is 14 amino acids. V dropped 7 bases and J dropped 2 bases, with 15 bases sitting between them. Per germline, CDR1 LNHDA and CDR2 SQIVND (reference sequence). In nucleotides, the CDR3 is TGTGCCAGTATGGAACAGGGTTCAGCCTACGAGCAGTACTTC. This codes for CASMEQGSAYEQYF.

As concerns this clone: The sample has other DNA sequences that encode this CDR3 too. The chain links TRBV10-3 to TRBJ2-3, with 7 bases identical to TRBD2. Germline V gives CDR1 ENHRY, CDR2 SYGVKD. The CDR3 runs to 13 residues. The ends lost 8 bases at V and 6 bases at J; junction bases unmatched: 8. CDR3 amino acids: CAISAGVTDTQYF. The DNA of the CDR3 is TGTGCCATCTCGGCGGGGGTTACCGATACGCAGTATTTT.

In DNA form, the CDR3 reads TGTGCCATCAGACCGGGACCGAGCACAGATACGCAGTATTTT. This translates into CAIRPGPSTDTQYF. The V call is TRBV10-3, the J call TRBJ2-3; D tentatively fits TRBD1 or TRBD2 (5 bases each). Germline values: CDR1 ENHRY, CDR2 SYGVKD. The CDR3 is 14 amino acids. V was pared by 6 bases and J by 0 bases, with 10 bases between.